A selection of T cell receptor beta chains follows, all from one sample in a study of memory CD4+ T cells and cytomegalovirus serostatus. TCRdb's table, derived via immunoSEQ multiplex PCR, lists solely in-frame clones and lacks some. The repertoire holds 40,000 to 55,000 clones, with 70% to 85% as singletons. The sample consisted of memory CD4+ T cells from blood. The receptor set was obtained from an adult in good health and CMV-seronegative. Both conserved end residues are part of each CDR3. Each record gives: J gene, V gene, D gene, clone size, CDR3 protein, CDR3 DNA. A D gene is named only where the DNA matches it firmly. Expanded clones get a size class; other rows say once, few or many, or leave the size out.

TRBJ2-7 TRBV6-1 . . CASSELGTYEQYF TGTGCCAGCAGTGAACTGGGCACCTACGAGCAGTACTTC
TRBJ2-1 TRBV5-1 . . CASTMGPSDNEQFF TGCGCCAGCACCATGGGACCGTCGGACAATGAGCAGTTCTTC
TRBJ2-6 TRBV6-1 . . CASSRQSGANVLTF TGTGCCAGCAGCCGACAGTCTGGGGCCAACGTCCTGACTTTC
TRBJ2-3 TRBV7-9 . . CASQGTDTQYF TGTGCCAGCCAGGGGACAGATACGCAGTATTTT
TRBJ2-1 TRBV6-6 . once CASSYLSEREQFF TGTGCCAGCAGTTACCTCTCGGAGAGGGAACAGTTCTTC
TRBJ2-5 TRBV7-9 . . CASWAQQETQYF TGTGCCAGCTGGGCGCAACAAGAGACCCAGTACTTC
TRBJ1-1 TRBV5-8 . few CASSTTGPRNTEAFF TGTGCCAGCAGCACCACAGGGCCCCGGAACACTGAAGCTTTCTTT
TRBJ2-2 TRBV29-1 . few CSVRFRQTGELFF TGCAGCGTCCGCTTCCGTCAAACCGGGGAGCTGTTTTTT
TRBJ1-4 TRBV5-1 . . CASSRGAGDEKLFF TGCGCCAGCAGCCGGGGGGCAGGGGATGAAAAACTGTTTTTT
TRBJ1-2 TRBV11-2 . once CASSSLLQGYTF TGTGCCAGCAGCTCCCTATTGCAGGGCTACACCTTC
TRBJ1-4 TRBV19 TRBD1 . CASTSRDRHEKLFF TGTGCCAGTACCTCACGGGACAGACATGAAAAACTGTTTTTT
TRBJ2-2 TRBV5-8 TRBD1 . CASSYRDRGRIFTGELFF TGTGCCAGCAGCTACCGGGACAGGGGGCGCATCTTCACCGGGGAGCTGTTTTTT
TRBJ2-6 TRBV28 . . CASKVHSGANVLTF TGTGCCAGCAAAGTCCACTCTGGGGCCAACGTCCTGACTTTC
TRBJ1-1 TRBV6-5 . . CASSFPGVTEAFF TGTGCCAGCAGTTTTCCAGGGGTCACTGAAGCTTTCTTT
TRBJ2-2 TRBV11-2 . once CASREGNTGELFF TGTGCCAGCAGGGAGGGGAACACCGGGGAGCTGTTTTTT
TRBJ2-7 TRBV18 . once CASSPSVDEQYF TGTGCCAGCTCACCATCTGTCGACGAGCAGTACTTC
TRBJ2-7 TRBV5-1 . . CASRLMGEQYF TGCGCCAGCAGGTTGATGGGCGAGCAGTACTTC
TRBJ2-7 TRBV4-2 . . CASSQDAGPQYEQYF TGTGCCAGCAGCCAAGATGCCGGGCCGCAATACGAGCAGTACTTC
TRBJ1-6 TRBV5-1 . . CASSAMGNSPLHF TGCGCCAGCAGCGCCATGGGGAATTCACCCCTCCACTTT
TRBJ2-7 TRBV27 . . CASSLKWTGAGGTYEQYF TGTGCCAGCAGTTTAAAATGGACAGGAGCGGGCGGCACCTACGAGCAGTACTTC
TRBJ2-3 TRBV11-2 TRBD1 . CASSPPRQGTSTDTQYF TGTGCCAGCAGCCCACCACGACAGGGGACTAGCACAGATACGCAGTATTTT
TRBJ1-1 TRBV5-1 . few CASSLAGSMNTEAFF TGCGCCAGCAGCTTGGCCGGGAGCATGAACACTGAAGCTTTCTTT
TRBJ2-7 TRBV10-3 TRBD2 . CAISESLLAGGNEQYF TGTGCCATCAGTGAGTCGTTACTAGCGGGGGGGAACGAGCAGTACTTC
TRBJ1-1 TRBV5-1 . . CASSASGARDTEAFF TGCGCCAGCAGCGCGTCCGGGGCGCGGGATACTGAAGCTTTCTTT
TRBJ2-5 TRBV5-8 . . CASSLWPRDQETQYF TGTGCCAGCAGCTTATGGCCCAGGGACCAAGAGACCCAGTACTTC
TRBJ1-3 TRBV2 . . CASSESLGYTIYF TGTGCCAGCAGTGAAAGCCTGGGGTACACCATATATTTT
TRBJ2-5 TRBV27 . . CASSLTRNKETQYF TGTGCCAGCAGTTTGACCCGAAATAAAGAGACCCAGTACTTC
TRBJ2-3 TRBV5-6 . . CASSLAGTAGTDTQYF TGTGCCAGCAGCTTGGCAGGGACGGCAGGCACAGATACGCAGTATTTT
TRBJ2-7 TRBV15 TRBD2 . CATSTGRGGSYEQYF TGTGCCACCAGCACCGGGAGGGGGGGATCCTACGAGCAGTACTTC